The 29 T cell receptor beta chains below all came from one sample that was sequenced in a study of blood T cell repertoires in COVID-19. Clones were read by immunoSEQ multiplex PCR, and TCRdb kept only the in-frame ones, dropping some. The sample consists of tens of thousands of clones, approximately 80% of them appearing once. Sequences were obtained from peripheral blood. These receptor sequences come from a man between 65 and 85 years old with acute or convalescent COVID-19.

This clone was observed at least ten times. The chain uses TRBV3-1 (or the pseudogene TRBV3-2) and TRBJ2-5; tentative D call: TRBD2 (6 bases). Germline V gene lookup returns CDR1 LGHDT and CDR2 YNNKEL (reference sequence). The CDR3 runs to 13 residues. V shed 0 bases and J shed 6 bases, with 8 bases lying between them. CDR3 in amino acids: CASSQEGGKTQYF. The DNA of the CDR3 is TGTGCCAGCAGCCAAGAAGGAGGGAAGACCCAGTACTTC.

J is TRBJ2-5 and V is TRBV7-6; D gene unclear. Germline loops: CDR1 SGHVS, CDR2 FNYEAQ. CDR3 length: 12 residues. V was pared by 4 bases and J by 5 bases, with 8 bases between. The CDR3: CASSSHRETQYF. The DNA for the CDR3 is TGTGCCAGCAGCTCTCACCGGGAGACCCAGTACTTC.

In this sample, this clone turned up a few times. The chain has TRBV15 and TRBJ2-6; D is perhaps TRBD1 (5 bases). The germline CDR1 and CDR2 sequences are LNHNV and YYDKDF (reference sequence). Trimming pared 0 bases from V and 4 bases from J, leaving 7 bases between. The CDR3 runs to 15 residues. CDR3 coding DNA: TGTGCCACCAGCAGAGAAGGGGTGGGGGCCAACGTCCTGACTTTC. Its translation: CATSREGVGANVLTF.

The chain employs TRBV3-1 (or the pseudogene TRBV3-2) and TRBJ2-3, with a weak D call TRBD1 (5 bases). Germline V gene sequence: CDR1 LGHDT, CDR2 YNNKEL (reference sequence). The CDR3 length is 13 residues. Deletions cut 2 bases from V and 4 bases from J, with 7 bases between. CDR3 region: CASSQQGPDTQYF. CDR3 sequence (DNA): TGTGCCAGCAGCCAACAGGGCCCAGATACGCAGTATTTT.

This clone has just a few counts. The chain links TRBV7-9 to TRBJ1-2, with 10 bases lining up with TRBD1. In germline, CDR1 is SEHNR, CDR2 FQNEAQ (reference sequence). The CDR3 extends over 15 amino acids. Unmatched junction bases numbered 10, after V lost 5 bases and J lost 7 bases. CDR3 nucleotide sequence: TGTGCCAGCAGCGCCCCGGGACAGGGGAGTTCTGGCTACACCTTC. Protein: CASSAPGQGSSGYTF.

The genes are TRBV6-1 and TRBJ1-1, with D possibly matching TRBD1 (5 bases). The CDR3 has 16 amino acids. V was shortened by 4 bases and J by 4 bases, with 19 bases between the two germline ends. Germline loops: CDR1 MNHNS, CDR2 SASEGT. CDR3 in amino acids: CASSARPGQGFTEAFF. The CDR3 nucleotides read TGTGCCAGCAGTGCCCGCCCCGGGCAGGGCTTCACTGAAGCTTTCTTT.

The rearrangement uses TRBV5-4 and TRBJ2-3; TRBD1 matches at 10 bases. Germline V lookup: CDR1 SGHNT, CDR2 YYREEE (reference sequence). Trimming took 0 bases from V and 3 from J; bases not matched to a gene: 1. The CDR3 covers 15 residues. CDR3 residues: CASSLGGQGTDTQYF. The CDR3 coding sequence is TGTGCCAGCAGCTTGGGGGGACAGGGGACAGATACGCAGTATTTT. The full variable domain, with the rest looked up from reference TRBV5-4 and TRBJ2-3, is ETGVTQSPTHLIKTRGQQVTLRCSSQSGHNTVSWYQQALGQGPQFIFQYYREEENGRGNFPPRFSGLQFPNYSSELNVNALELDDSALYLCASSLGGQGTDTQYFGPGTRLTVL.

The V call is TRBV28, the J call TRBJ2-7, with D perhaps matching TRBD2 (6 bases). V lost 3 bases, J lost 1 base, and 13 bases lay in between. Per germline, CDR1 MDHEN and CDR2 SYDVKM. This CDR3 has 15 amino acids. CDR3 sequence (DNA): TGTGCCAGCAGTTTCGGGGGTTTGGGATCCTACGAGCAGTACTTC. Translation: CASSFGGLGSYEQYF.

The DNA for the CDR3 is TGTGCCAGCAGCCAGGCCGACGGGGAGCAGTACTTC. Protein: CASSQADGEQYF. The rearrangement joins TRBV3-1 (or the pseudogene TRBV3-2) to TRBJ2-7; D is uncertain. Germline CDR1 and CDR2: LGHDT and YNNKEL (reference sequence). V lost 3 bases and J lost 7, with 10 bases in between. This CDR3 comprises 12 residues.

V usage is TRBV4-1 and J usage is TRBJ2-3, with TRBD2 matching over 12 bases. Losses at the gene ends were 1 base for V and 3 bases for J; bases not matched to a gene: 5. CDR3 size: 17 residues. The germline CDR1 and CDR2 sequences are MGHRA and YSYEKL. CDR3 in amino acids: CASSQGRTSGDTDTQYF. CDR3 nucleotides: TGCGCCAGCAGCCAAGGCCGGACTAGCGGGGATACAGATACGCAGTATTTT.

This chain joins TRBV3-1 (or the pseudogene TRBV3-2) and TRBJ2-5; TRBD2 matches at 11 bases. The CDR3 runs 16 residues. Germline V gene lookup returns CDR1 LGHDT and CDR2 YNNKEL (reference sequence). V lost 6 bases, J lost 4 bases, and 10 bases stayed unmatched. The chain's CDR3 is CASRPSSGGAVETQYF. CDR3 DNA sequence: TGTGCCAGCAGACCGAGTAGCGGGGGGGCCGTAGAGACCCAGTACTTC.

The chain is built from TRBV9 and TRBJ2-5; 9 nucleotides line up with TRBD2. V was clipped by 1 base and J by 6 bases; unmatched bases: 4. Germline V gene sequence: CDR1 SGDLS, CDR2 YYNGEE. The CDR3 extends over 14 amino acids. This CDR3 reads CASSVTAGGQTQYF. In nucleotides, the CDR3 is TGTGCCAGCAGCGTAACAGCGGGGGGACAGACCCAGTACTTC. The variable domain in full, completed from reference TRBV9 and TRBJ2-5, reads DSGVTQTPKHLITATGQRVTLRCSPRSGDLSVYWYQQSLDQGLQFLIQYYNGEERAKGNILERFSAQQFPDLHSELNLSSLELGDSALYFCASSVTAGGQTQYFGPGTRLLVL.

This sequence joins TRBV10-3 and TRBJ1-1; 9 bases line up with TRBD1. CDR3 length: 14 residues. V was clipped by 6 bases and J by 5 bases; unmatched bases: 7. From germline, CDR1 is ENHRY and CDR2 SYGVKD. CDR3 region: CAISWTGVGTEAFF. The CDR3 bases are TGTGCCATCAGCTGGACAGGGGTAGGAACTGAAGCTTTCTTT.

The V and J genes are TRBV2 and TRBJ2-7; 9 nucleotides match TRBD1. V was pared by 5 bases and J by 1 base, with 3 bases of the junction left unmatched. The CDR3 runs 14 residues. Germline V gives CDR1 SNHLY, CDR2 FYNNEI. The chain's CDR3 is CASSLTGGSYEQYF. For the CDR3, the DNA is TGTGCCAGCAGTCTGACAGGGGGGTCCTACGAGCAGTACTTC.

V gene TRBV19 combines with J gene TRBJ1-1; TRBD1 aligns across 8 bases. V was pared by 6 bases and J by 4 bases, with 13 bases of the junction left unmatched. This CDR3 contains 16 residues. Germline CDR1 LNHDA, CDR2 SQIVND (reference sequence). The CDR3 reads CASRPQGAGYATEAFF. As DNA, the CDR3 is TGTGCCAGTAGACCCCAGGGGGCGGGTTACGCCACTGAAGCTTTCTTT.

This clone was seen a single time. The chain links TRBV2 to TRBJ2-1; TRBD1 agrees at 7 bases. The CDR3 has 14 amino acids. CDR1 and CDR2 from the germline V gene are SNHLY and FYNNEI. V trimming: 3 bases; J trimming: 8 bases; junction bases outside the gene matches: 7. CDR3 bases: TGTGCCAGCAGTGAGGAACAGGGGAAGGATGAGCAGTTCTTC. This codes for CASSEEQGKDEQFF.

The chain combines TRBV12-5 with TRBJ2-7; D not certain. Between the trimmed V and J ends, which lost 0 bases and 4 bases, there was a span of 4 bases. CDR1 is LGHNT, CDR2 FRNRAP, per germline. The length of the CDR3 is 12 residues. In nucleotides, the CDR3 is TGTGCTAGTGGTTTGGTCGTGTACGAGCAGTACTTC. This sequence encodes CASGLVVYEQYF.

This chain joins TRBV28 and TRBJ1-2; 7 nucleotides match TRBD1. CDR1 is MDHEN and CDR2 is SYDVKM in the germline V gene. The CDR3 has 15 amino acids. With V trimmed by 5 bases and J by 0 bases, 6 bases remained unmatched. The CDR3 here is CASSLNRGSNYGYTF. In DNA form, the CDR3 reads TGTGCCAGCAGTCTCAACAGGGGCTCTAACTATGGCTACACCTTC.

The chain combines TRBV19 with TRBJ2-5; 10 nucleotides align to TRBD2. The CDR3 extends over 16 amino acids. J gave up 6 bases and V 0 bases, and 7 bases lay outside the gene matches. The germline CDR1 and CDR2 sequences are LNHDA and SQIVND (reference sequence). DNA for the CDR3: TGTGCCAGTAGTATAGAATACAGCGGGGGGGTGAAGACCCAGTACTTC. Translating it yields CASSIEYSGGVKTQYF.

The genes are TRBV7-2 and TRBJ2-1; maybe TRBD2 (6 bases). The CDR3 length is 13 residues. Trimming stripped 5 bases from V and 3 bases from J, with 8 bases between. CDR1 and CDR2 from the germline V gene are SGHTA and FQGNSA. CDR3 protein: CASSQGLYNEQFF. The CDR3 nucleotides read TGTGCCAGCAGCCAGGGACTCTACAATGAGCAGTTCTTC.

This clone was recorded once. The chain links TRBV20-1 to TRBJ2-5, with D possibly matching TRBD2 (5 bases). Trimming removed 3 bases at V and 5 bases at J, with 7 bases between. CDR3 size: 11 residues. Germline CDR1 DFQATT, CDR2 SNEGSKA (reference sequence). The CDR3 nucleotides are TGCAGTGCTAGCCCGGGGGAGACCCAGTACTTC. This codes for CSASPGETQYF.

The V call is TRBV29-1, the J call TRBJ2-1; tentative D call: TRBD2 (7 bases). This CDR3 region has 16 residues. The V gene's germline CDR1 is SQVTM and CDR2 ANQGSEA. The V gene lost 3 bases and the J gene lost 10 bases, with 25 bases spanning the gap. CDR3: CSVEHPGGPLTLEQFF. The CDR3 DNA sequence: TGCAGCGTTGAGCATCCGGGGGGCCCCCTAACCTTAGAGCAGTTCTTC.

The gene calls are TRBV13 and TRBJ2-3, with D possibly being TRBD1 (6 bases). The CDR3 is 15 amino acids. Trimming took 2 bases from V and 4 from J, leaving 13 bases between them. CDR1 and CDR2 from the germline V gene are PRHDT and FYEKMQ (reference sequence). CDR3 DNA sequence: TGTGCCAGCAGCTTAACGACAGGTGGGGCAGATACGCAGTATTTT. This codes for CASSLTTGGADTQYF.

CDR3 in amino acids: CASSPLNEKLFF. CDR3 nucleotide sequence: TGTGCCAGCAGCCCCCTCAATGAAAAACTGTTTTTT. This chain uses TRBV6-6 with TRBJ1-4; D ambiguous. V lost 6 bases and J 5 bases, leaving 7 bases between the germline ends. Germline-derived CDR1 and CDR2 are MNHNY and SVGAGI (reference sequence). This CDR3 comprises 12 residues.

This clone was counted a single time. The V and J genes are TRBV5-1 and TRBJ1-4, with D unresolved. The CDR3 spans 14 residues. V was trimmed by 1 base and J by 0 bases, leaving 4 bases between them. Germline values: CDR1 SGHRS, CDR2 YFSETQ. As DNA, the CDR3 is TGCGCCAGCAGCTTGCTCGCAACTAATGAAAAACTGTTTTTT. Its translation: CASSLLATNEKLFF.

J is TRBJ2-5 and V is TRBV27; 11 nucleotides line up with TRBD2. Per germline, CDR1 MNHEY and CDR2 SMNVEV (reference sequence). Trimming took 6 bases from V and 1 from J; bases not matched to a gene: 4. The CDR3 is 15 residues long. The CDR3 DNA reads TGTGCCAGCAGCCGCACTAGCGGGGGCCAAGAGACCCAGTACTTC. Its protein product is CASSRTSGGQETQYF.

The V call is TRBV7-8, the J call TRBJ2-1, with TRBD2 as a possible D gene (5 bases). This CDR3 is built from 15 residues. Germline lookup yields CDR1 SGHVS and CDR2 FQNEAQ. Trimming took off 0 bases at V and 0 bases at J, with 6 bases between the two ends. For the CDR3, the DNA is TGTGCCAGCAGCTTAGCGGGGAGCTCCTACAATGAGCAGTTCTTC. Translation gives CASSLAGSSYNEQFF.

In DNA form, the CDR3 reads TGTGCCAGCAGCTTAGATGGGAGGGATCAGGAAGAGACCCAGTACTTC. It encodes CASSLDGRDQEETQYF. This chain joins TRBV11-2 and TRBJ2-5; 7 nucleotides line up with TRBD2. The CDR3 is 16 residues long. The trim removed 0 bases at V and 3 bases at J, leaving 7 bases unmatched. Per the germline V gene, CDR1 is SGHAT and CDR2 is FQNNGV.

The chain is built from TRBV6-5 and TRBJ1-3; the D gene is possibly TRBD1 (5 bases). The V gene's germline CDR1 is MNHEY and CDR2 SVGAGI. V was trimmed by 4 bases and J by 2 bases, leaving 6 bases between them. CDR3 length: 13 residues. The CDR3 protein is CASSSGTGNTIYF. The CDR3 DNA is TGTGCCAGCAGTTCAGGGACTGGAAACACCATATATTTT.